These 6 T cell receptor beta chains came from one sample sequenced in a study of early T cells in non-severe SARS-CoV-2 infection (dated by TCRdb to about 2021). Library preparation was by 5' RACE. The reads were generated on a NextSeq 500. The public sequencing data were trimmed at Q25 with fastp and processed into clonotypes with MiXCR by TCRdb, which kept only in-frame beta chains. Every distinct CDR3 protein forms one entry, paired with its most common genes and DNA. The sample table contains roughly 90,000 distinct CDR3 sequences; only one count was recorded for 11% to 15% of them. The ten largest clonotypes hold roughly 3% of the sample. The sequenced sample consisted of whole blood. The receptors shown here come from an adult who was a healthcare worker with PCR-confirmed SARS-CoV-2 infection or an uninfected control (not recorded which).

This clonotype was counted only a few times. V and J are TRBV7-9 and TRBJ1-6; D is unclear. Germline-derived CDR1 and CDR2 are SEHNR and FQNEAQ (reference sequence). V lost 2 bases and J 7 bases, leaving 9 bases between the germline ends. The CDR3 sequence is 14 residues long. The CDR3 DNA sequence: TGTGCCAGCAGCTTAAACCCCACAAATTCACCCCTCCACTTT. Amino acids: CASSLNPTNSPLHF.

This clonotype was seen a few times. The rearrangement uses TRBV6-5 and TRBJ1-1; 9 nucleotides line up with TRBD1. This CDR3 is built from 16 residues. In germline, CDR1 is MNHEY, CDR2 SVGAGI. With 8 bases clipped from V and 5 bases from J, the junction kept 15 bases outside the gene matches. The CDR3, as DNA: TGTGCCAGCTCCAAACCCCCCGGGACAGGGAAGACTGAAGCTTTCTTT. Translating gives CASSKPPGTGKTEAFF.

Many counts were recorded for this clonotype. J is TRBJ2-5 and V is TRBV18; 7 bases match TRBD1. Losses at the gene ends were 3 bases for V and 4 bases for J; bases not matched to a gene: 11. This CDR3 spans 16 amino acids. Germline V gene lookup returns CDR1 KGHSH and CDR2 LQKENI. For the CDR3, the DNA is TGTGCCAGCTCACCGCAACAGGGGAAATTGAGAGAGACCCAGTACTTC. It is translated as CASSPQQGKLRETQYF.

This clonotype was observed many times. The chain links TRBV12-3 or TRBV12-4 to TRBJ2-1; no definite D call. The CDR3 is 12 residues long. The V end was cut by 3 bases, the J end by 15 bases, with 15 bases between. The CDR3 here is CASSFLGQVPFF. In nucleotides, the CDR3 is TGTGCCAGCAGTTTCCTCGGGCAGGTTCCGTTCTTC.

This clonotype was counted a few times. This chain connects TRBV7-3 to TRBJ2-5, with TRBD2 matching 7 bases. Germline CDR1 SGHTA, CDR2 FQGTGA. Trimming cost V 0 bases and J 0 bases; bases outside gene matches: 1. CDR3 length equals 15 residues. This chain's CDR3 is CASSLTGGYQETQYF. The CDR3 bases are TGTGCCAGCAGCTTAACCGGGGGGTACCAAGAGACCCAGTACTTC. Variable domain in full (rest from reference TRBV7-3 and TRBJ2-5): GAGVSQTPSNKVTEKGKYVELRCDPISGHTALYWYRQSLGQGPEFLIYFQGTGAADDSGLPNDRFFAVRPEGSVSTLKIQRTERGDSAVYLCASSLTGGYQETQYFGPGTRLLVL.

This clonotype was seen a handful of times. The chain has TRBV20-1 and TRBJ2-1; 8 bases align to TRBD2. CDR1 is DFQATT, CDR2 SNEGSKA, per germline (reference sequence). The CDR3 is made up of 15 amino acids. After removal of 5 bases from V and 1 base from J, the junction contained 7 bases not matched to a gene. CDR3 nucleotide sequence: TGCAGTGCTGCTAAAACTAGCGGTTCCTACAATGAGCAGTTCTTC. This encodes CSAAKTSGSYNEQFF.